These 21 T cell receptor beta chains were sequenced from one sample in a study of patients and donors after allogeneic stem cell transplantation. Using its own MiXCR run on the RT-PCR reads, TCRdb lists one record per CDR3 protein. The table has about a million distinct CDR3 sequences, more than 15% seen once. Sequenced material: blood, either unsorted or a sorted T cell fraction (not recorded which). These receptors originate from a human donor who was either an allogeneic HSCT recipient or a stem cell or donor lymphocyte infusion donor (not recorded which). It is not recorded whose cells these are; they may come from a transplant donor.

This chain joins TRBV27 and TRBJ1-4; D perhaps matches TRBD1 (6 bases). Germline V CDR1 and CDR2: MNHEY, SMNVEV (reference sequence). Trimming shortened V by 3 bases and J by 7 bases, and 15 bases separated the two germline ends. The CDR3 has 15 residues. The CDR3 spells CASSFWGRGGEKLFF. The CDR3 nucleotides read TGTGCCAGCAGTTTTTGGGGCAGGGGCGGTGAAAAACTGTTTTTT.

The J gene is TRBJ2-3, the V gene TRBV14; D is unresolved. V shed 1 base and J shed 5 bases, with 7 bases lying between them. This CDR3 region has 13 residues. Germline CDR1 SGHDN, CDR2 FVKESK. The CDR3 sequence: CASSQVPRDTQYF. In nucleotides, the CDR3 is TGTGCCAGCAGCCAAGTTCCCAGAGATACGCAGTATTTT.

This clonotype was found a few times. V gene TRBV5-1 combines with J gene TRBJ2-5; 13 bases agree with TRBD2. With 4 bases clipped from V and 2 bases from J, the junction kept 5 bases outside the gene matches. The V gene's germline CDR1 is SGHRS and CDR2 YFSETQ. This CDR3 contains 16 residues. In nucleotides, the CDR3 is TGCGCCAGCAGCCTGGGACTAGCGGGGATACAAGAGACCCAGTACTTC. As protein: CASSLGLAGIQETQYF.

The chain joins TRBV7-8 to TRBJ2-2, with TRBD1 as a possible D gene (7 bases). The length of the CDR3 is 15 residues. With 5 bases removed from V and 6 bases from J, the gap between germline ends came to 16 bases. CDR1 is SGHVS, CDR2 FQNEAQ, per germline. This CDR3 is CASSRRAGGAGELFF. CDR3 DNA: TGTGCCAGCAGCAGGAGGGCAGGGGGAGCCGGGGAGCTGTTTTTT.

This clonotype occurred a few times. CDR3 sequence: CASRRREKLFF. The CDR3 nucleotides are TGTGCCAGCCGACGGCGGGAAAAACTGTTTTTT. The rearrangement links TRBV12-3 or TRBV12-4 to TRBJ1-4; D is unresolved. V was clipped by 8 bases and J by 8 bases, with 9 bases between them. The CDR3 is 11 amino acids.

This chain joins TRBV7-9 and TRBJ2-2, with D uncertain. Trimming took off 2 bases at V and 4 bases at J, with 14 bases between the two ends. Germline V gene sequence: CDR1 SEHNR, CDR2 FQNEAQ (reference sequence). The CDR3 consists of 16 residues. CDR3 region: CASSLNLGKFTGELFF. Here the CDR3 DNA reads TGTGCCAGCAGCTTAAATTTGGGCAAGTTCACCGGGGAGCTGTTTTTT.

This clonotype was seen only a few times. The V gene is TRBV7-3, the J gene TRBJ2-3; the match to TRBD2 covers 10 bases. Germline loops: CDR1 SGHTA, CDR2 FQGTGA. Trimming removed 5 bases from V and 4 bases from J; junction bases left unmatched: 3. The CDR3 is 14 amino acids. CDR3 amino acids: CASSISGGSDTQYF. CDR3 DNA: TGTGCCAGCAGCATTAGCGGGGGGTCAGATACGCAGTATTTT.

V and J are TRBV28 and TRBJ1-1; TRBD1 matches at 8 bases. This CDR3 has 13 residues. Looked up from germline, CDR1 is MDHEN and CDR2 is SYDVKM. The V segment lost 5 bases and the J segment 9 bases; nucleotides outside the gene matches: 8. The CDR3, as DNA: TGTGCCAGCAGTCTGCGACAGGGGTCTAAAGCTTTCTTT. It translates to CASSLRQGSKAFF.

This chain uses TRBV6-5 with TRBJ2-2, with 7 bases lining up with TRBD1. Trimming removed 5 bases from V and 7 bases from J; junction bases left unmatched: 1. The V gene's germline CDR1 is MNHEY and CDR2 SVGAGI. CDR3 length equals 12 residues. The CDR3 sequence: CASSTGDGELFF. The DNA of the CDR3 is TGTGCCAGCAGTACAGGGGACGGGGAGCTGTTTTTT.

This clonotype has only a few counts. DNA for the CDR3: TGCAGTGCTAGAGAAGGACAGGCGAACACTGAAGCTTTCTTT. Protein: CSAREGQANTEAFF. The chain combines TRBV20-1 with TRBJ1-1; 7 nucleotides match TRBD1. The germline V gene encodes CDR1 DFQATT and CDR2 SNEGSKA (reference sequence). This CDR3 has 14 amino acids. V dropped 0 bases and J dropped 1; count of bases not matched to a gene: 2.

There are a few counts of this clonotype. This chain joins TRBV7-2 and TRBJ2-5; possibly TRBD1 for D (6 bases). V lost 1 base to trimming and J lost 2 bases, with 17 bases between them. This CDR3 has 17 amino acids. Germline assignment: CDR1 SGHTA and CDR2 FQGNSA. The CDR3 sequence is CASSLDAIQGFQETQYF. CDR3 DNA sequence: TGTGCCAGCAGCTTAGATGCCATACAGGGATTTCAAGAGACCCAGTACTTC.

The rearrangement joins TRBV20-1 to TRBJ2-7, with D hard to call. Germline CDR1 reads DFQATT; CDR2 reads SNEGSKA (reference sequence). The CDR3 is made up of 12 amino acids. The germline V and J ends were trimmed by 2 bases and 7 bases, with 12 bases remaining between them. This chain's CDR3 is CSARRTLLEQYF. Written as DNA, the CDR3 is TGCAGTGCTAGAAGGACCCTCTTGGAGCAGTACTTC.

The chain carries TRBV29-1 and TRBJ1-2; D may be TRBD1 (6 bases). From germline, CDR1 is SQVTM and CDR2 ANQGSEA. The CDR3 sequence is 13 residues long. The CDR3 region is CRGGVPDDFGYTF. Written as DNA, the CDR3 is TGCAGAGGGGGGGTGCCCGATGATTTTGGCTACACCTTC.

The chain has TRBV20-1 and TRBJ2-7; D might be TRBD1 (6 bases). Germline CDR1 DFQATT, CDR2 SNEGSKA (reference sequence). Deletions cut 4 bases from V and 0 bases from J, with 10 bases between. The CDR3 contains 13 residues. This chain's CDR3 is CSATRGSSYEQYF. The CDR3 DNA is TGCAGTGCTACAAGGGGGAGCTCCTACGAGCAGTACTTC.

In its sample, this clonotype was seen a few times. The genes are TRBV18 and TRBJ2-3; 11 bases align to TRBD2. Germline V gene data show CDR1 as KGHSH and CDR2 as LQKENI. The CDR3 runs 17 residues. J lost 2 bases, V lost 3 bases, and 7 bases had no gene match. CDR3 sequence (DNA): TGTGCCAGCTCACCCCAGGGACTAGCGGACTACACAGATACGCAGTATTTT. Protein: CASSPQGLADYTDTQYF. The variable domain in full, completed from reference TRBV18 and TRBJ2-3, reads NAGVMQNPRHLVRRRGQEARLRCSPMKGHSHVYWYRQLPEEGLKFMVYLQKENIIDESGMPKERFSAEFPKEGPSILRIQQVVRGDSAAYFCASSPQGLADYTDTQYFGPGTRLTVL.

This chain uses TRBV10-3 with TRBJ2-5, with no clear D. Germline CDR1 reads ENHRY; CDR2 reads SYGVKD. The CDR3 covers 11 residues. Trimming cost V 6 bases and J 5 bases, with 7 bases left between them. Written as DNA, the CDR3 is TGTGCCATCAGGGGTAGGGAGACCCAGTACTTC. Translating it yields CAIRGRETQYF.

The rearrangement uses TRBV9 and TRBJ2-1, with 9 positions matching TRBD2. The germline CDR1 and CDR2 sequences are SGDLS and YYNGEE. The CDR3 spans 16 residues. J was trimmed by 10 bases and V by 4 bases; bases with no gene match: 15. The CDR3, as DNA: TGTGCCAGCAGCCCCCAGACGGGACTAGCACGCGGCGAGCAGTTCTTC. This encodes CASSPQTGLARGEQFF.

This chain uses TRBV5-1 with TRBJ2-2; the match to TRBD2 covers 9 bases. Trimming removed 4 bases from V and 4 bases from J; junction bases left unmatched: 8. Germline V gene lookup returns CDR1 SGHRS and CDR2 YFSETQ. The CDR3 loop spans 16 amino acids. The CDR3 bases are TGCGCCAGCAGCCCCGCCTCAGCGGGGGGCACCGGGGAGCTGTTTTTT. Translating gives CASSPASAGGTGELFF.

This clonotype was observed a few times. The chain links TRBV6-1 to TRBJ1-4, with a weak D call TRBD1 (6 bases). V was pared by 7 bases and J by 0 bases, with 18 bases between. Germline V CDR1 and CDR2: MNHNS, SASEGT. This CDR3 contains 17 residues. The CDR3 protein is CASIIWGHTATNEKLFF. The CDR3 nucleotides are TGTGCCAGCATCATTTGGGGGCACACTGCAACTAATGAAAAACTGTTTTTT.

This clonotype was recorded a few times. V is TRBV24-1 and J is TRBJ2-1, with 9 bases lining up with TRBD2. With V trimmed by 3 bases and J by 6 bases, 8 bases remained unmatched. Germline-derived CDR1 and CDR2 are KGHDR and SFDVKD. The CDR3 spans 16 residues. The CDR3 is CATSDQTSGWGNEQFF. The CDR3, as DNA: TGTGCCACCAGTGATCAGACTAGCGGATGGGGCAATGAGCAGTTCTTC.

The DNA for the CDR3 is TGCGCCAGCAGCCAAGGCTCCGGGACACCCAGGTCTAAGGATACGCAGTATTTT. Its translation: CASSQGSGTPRSKDTQYF. This sequence joins TRBV4-3 and TRBJ2-3; weak D call: TRBD1 (6 bases). CDR1 LGHNA and CDR2 YSLEER come from the germline V gene. V lost 1 base to trimming and J lost 6 bases, with 23 bases between them. The CDR3 length is 18 residues.